The 18 T cell receptor beta chains reported below all come from one sample, sequenced in a study of CD8+ T cells in alopecia areata (dated by TCRdb to between 2017 and 2018). The treatment or condition label, read with the paper, signifies: oral pan-JAK inhibitor, 5-10 mg twice daily. Library construction relied on the immunoSEQ multiplex PCR assay. RNA was extracted from all samples and reverse transcribed into cDNA as template for TCR sequencing. Imported from immuneACCESS, the table was reduced by TCRdb to in-frame sequences with V and J called. These copies leave out some clones; in studies compared against another copy, an unresolved V gene accounts for under half, and the cause of the remainder is not known. This sample has about 94,000 clones in its table, and 70% to 85% of those were observed once. 15% to 20% of the sample lies in the top ten. This specimen was CD8+ T cells sorted from blood, taken at week 44, from a patient treated with tofacitinib. These receptor sequences come from a human donor with alopecia areata.

A note on this clone: No DNA is shown, since the ends of the CDR3 on it are uncertain; the CDR3 is the one TCRdb lists. V and J are TRBV7-8 and TRBJ1-1; TRBD1 is the table's D call, not checked against the DNA. Germline CDR1 reads SGHVS; CDR2 reads FQNEAQ. Counting both end residues, the CDR3 totals 15 amino acids. The CDR3 sequence is CASSFGQGPNTEAFF.

On this clone: Other DNA variants within this sample encode the same CDR3. The chain couples TRBV30 to TRBJ2-7, with unresolved D. With 1 base removed from V and 4 bases from J, the gap between germline ends came to 5 bases. The germline V gene has CDR1 GTSNPN and CDR2 SVGIG (reference sequence). The CDR3 has 11 amino acids. This CDR3 is CAWSESYEQYF. The CDR3 bases are TGTGCCTGGAGTGAATCTTACGAGCAGTACTTC. The whole variable domain, remainder taken from reference TRBV30 and TRBJ2-7, is SQTIHQWPATLVQPVGSPLSLECTVEGTSNPNLYWYRQAAGRGLQLLFYSVGIGQISSEVPQNLSASRPQDRQFILSSKKLLLSDSGFYLCAWSESYEQYFGPGTRLTVT.

The chain carries TRBV30 and TRBJ1-2; D is unclear. V lost 0 bases and J 4 bases, leaving 15 bases between the germline ends. Germline CDR1 is GTSNPN and CDR2 is SVGIG (reference sequence). The CDR3 is 15 residues long. The CDR3 loop reads CAWSVTQSSVYGYTF. CDR3 DNA: TGTGCCTGGAGTGTAACTCAGTCCTCGGTCTATGGCTACACCTTC.

J is TRBJ1-2 and V is TRBV4-3, with 7 bases aligning to TRBD1. The J segment lost 6 bases and the V segment lost 4 bases, leaving 5 bases of the junction unmatched. Germline CDR1 is LGHNA and CDR2 is YSLEER. The CDR3 consists of 13 residues. CDR3: CASSPRRGDGYTF. The CDR3 bases are TGCGCCAGCAGCCCCCGCAGGGGGGATGGCTACACCTTC.

Only a few counts were recorded for this clone. The DNA of the CDR3 is TGTGCCAGCAGCTTGGTCCAGGGACAAGCTTTCTTT. Encoded protein: CASSLVQGQAFF. The chain recombines TRBV5-4 with TRBJ1-1, with D possibly being TRBD1 (5 bases). The V end was cut by 0 bases, the J end by 9 bases, with 9 bases between. CDR1 is SGHNT, CDR2 YYREEE, per germline (reference sequence). CDR3 length: 12 residues.

The sample holds a few counts of this clone. This chain joins TRBV4-1 and TRBJ2-1, with 10 bases that match TRBD1. Germline-derived CDR1 and CDR2 are MGHRA and YSYEKL. This CDR3 is built from 15 residues. Trimming at V came to 3 bases and at J to 8 bases, leaving 7 bases not matched to a gene. The CDR3 DNA is TGCGCCAGCAGCCAGGGGGACAGGGGAGGCGATGAGCAGTTCTTC. It translates to CASSQGDRGGDEQFF.

In this sample, this clone turned up a few times. The chain recombines TRBV23-1 with TRBJ1-2, with a possible D match to TRBD1 (6 bases). TRBV23-1 falls under the ORF class, with uncertain function. V was pared by 4 bases and J by 5 bases, with 20 bases between. This CDR3 has 16 amino acids. CDR3: CASSLSGQKRPYGYTF. CDR3 DNA: TGCGCCAGCAGTCTCAGCGGACAGAAGAGACCGTATGGCTACACCTTC.

V and J are TRBV9 and TRBJ1-2, with a tentative D call TRBD1 (6 bases). The germline gives CDR1 SGDLS, CDR2 YYNGEE. Trimming shortened V by 3 bases and J by 4 bases, and 13 bases separated the two germline ends. CDR3 length equals 14 residues. This chain's CDR3 is CASSASGEGYGYTF. CDR3 in DNA: TGTGCCAGCAGCGCCTCAGGGGAGGGCTATGGCTACACCTTC.

This clone was counted only a few times. This chain uses TRBV2 with TRBJ2-1; 7 bases are shared with TRBD2. There are 15 residues in the CDR3. Trimming at V came to 6 bases and at J to 3 bases, leaving 8 bases not matched to a gene. Per germline, CDR1 SNHLY and CDR2 FYNNEI. DNA of the CDR3: TGTGCCAGCAGCGGGGACTACGGCGGCTACAATGAGCAGTTCTTC. It encodes CASSGDYGGYNEQFF.

The V and J genes are TRBV19 and TRBJ1-5, with 10 bases fitting TRBD1. The CDR3 covers 13 residues. Losses at the gene ends were 8 bases for V and 10 bases for J; bases not matched to a gene: 8. Germline V lookup: CDR1 LNHDA, CDR2 SQIVND (reference sequence). As DNA, the CDR3 is TGTGCCAGTGGACAGGGGGAAAGTAATCCCCAGCATTTT. Its translation is CASGQGESNPQHF.

The chain joins TRBV5-1 to TRBJ2-1; D is possibly TRBD2 (6 bases). Trimming removed 0 bases from V and 8 bases from J, with 12 bases in between. There are 14 residues in the CDR3. Germline-derived CDR1 and CDR2 are SGHRS and YFSETQ. CDR3 sequence: CASSLETRLDEQFF. The CDR3 DNA sequence: TGCGCCAGCAGCTTGGAGACTAGACTAGATGAGCAGTTCTTC.

The CDR3 reads CAWRWGTGELFF. CDR3 in DNA: TGTGCCTGGAGGTGGGGGACCGGGGAGCTGTTTTTT. The rearrangement links TRBV30 to TRBJ2-2; either TRBD1 or TRBD2 may fit D (5 bases each). This CDR3 has 12 amino acids. Germline V gives CDR1 GTSNPN, CDR2 SVGIG (reference sequence). V lost 3 bases and J 5 bases, leaving 7 bases between the germline ends.

This clone was observed a handful of times. The V and J genes are TRBV5-1 and TRBJ2-7; D gene ambiguous. Germline CDR1 and CDR2: SGHRS and YFSETQ. The CDR3 length is 14 residues. The V end was cut by 4 bases, the J end by 0 bases, with 11 bases between. The CDR3 protein is CASSLRENSYEQYF. The CDR3 bases are TGCGCCAGCAGCCTAAGGGAAAACTCCTACGAGCAGTACTTC.

The sample holds a few counts of this clone. V and J are TRBV2 and TRBJ2-3; D is tentatively TRBD1 or TRBD2 (5 bases each). Trimming took 6 bases from V and 1 from J, leaving 11 bases between them. Germline CDR1 SNHLY, CDR2 FYNNEI. This CDR3 is built from 14 residues. CDR3 sequence reads: CASRKGPGTDTQYF. Here the CDR3 DNA reads TGTGCCAGCAGGAAGGGACCTGGCACAGATACGCAGTATTTT.

The chain is built from TRBV5-4 and TRBJ1-2, with D perhaps TRBD1 (5 bases). Trimming took off 5 bases at V and 5 bases at J, with 10 bases between the two ends. CDR1 is SGHNT, CDR2 YYREEE, per germline (reference sequence). The CDR3 is 12 residues long. CDR3 amino acids: CASRSGAYGYTF. The CDR3 DNA follows: TGTGCCAGCAGGTCCGGGGCTTATGGCTACACCTTC.

This CDR3 is CAWSVHGGNNQPQHF. DNA of the CDR3: TGTGCCTGGAGTGTACACGGGGGAAACAATCAGCCCCAGCATTTT. This chain links TRBV30 with TRBJ1-5, with D maybe TRBD1 (5 bases). Germline values: CDR1 GTSNPN, CDR2 SVGIG (reference sequence). The CDR3 loop spans 15 amino acids. V gave up 0 bases and J gave up 3 bases, with 12 bases separating them.

This clone has a single count. V and J are TRBV19 and TRBJ2-2; 9 bases line up with TRBD1. The germline V gene has CDR1 LNHDA and CDR2 SQIVND (reference sequence). The CDR3 length is 17 residues. V was clipped by 9 bases and J by 4 bases; unmatched bases: 15. CDR3 region: CASTGLGDRVGTGELFF. In DNA form, the CDR3 reads TGTGCCAGCACCGGTCTGGGGGACAGGGTTGGCACCGGGGAGCTGTTTTTT.

This clone has more than one count but fewer than ten. This chain links TRBV14 with TRBJ2-1, with D maybe TRBD1 (5 bases). Germline loops: CDR1 SGHDN, CDR2 FVKESK. CDR3 size: 13 residues. V was shortened by 1 base and J by 6 bases, with 7 bases between the two germline ends. As DNA, the CDR3 is TGTGCCAGCAGCCAAGCCAGGGTCAATGAGCAGTTCTTC. Protein sequence: CASSQARVNEQFF.